The source of this T cell receptor (beta chain) is a study of monozygotic twins with inflammatory bowel disease. As for this clonotype: Its specificity is unknown.

Eight separate reactions per sample yielded the cDNA. TCRalpha and TCRbeta cDNA went through nested PCRs of approximately 17 and 9 cycles, two in total. No DNA is given; TCRdb re-called the 5' RACE reads and lists each CDR3 protein once. The sample includes some 99,000 distinct CDR3 sequences. General study findings and limits: Possibly because of limited power, concordant and discordant twins showed no difference in repertoire similarity.

This CDR3 comprises 15 residues. The germline V gene has CDR1 SGHRS and CDR2 YFSETQ. RNA in its total form was extracted from whole blood, and T cells were not sorted. V gene TRBV5-1 combines with J gene TRBJ2-1. The TCR was taken from a human donor with ulcerative colitis or Crohn's disease, or a healthy co-twin of an affected twin (not recorded which). Sequenced sample: blood. The CDR3 region is CASSLDRGSDNEQFF.